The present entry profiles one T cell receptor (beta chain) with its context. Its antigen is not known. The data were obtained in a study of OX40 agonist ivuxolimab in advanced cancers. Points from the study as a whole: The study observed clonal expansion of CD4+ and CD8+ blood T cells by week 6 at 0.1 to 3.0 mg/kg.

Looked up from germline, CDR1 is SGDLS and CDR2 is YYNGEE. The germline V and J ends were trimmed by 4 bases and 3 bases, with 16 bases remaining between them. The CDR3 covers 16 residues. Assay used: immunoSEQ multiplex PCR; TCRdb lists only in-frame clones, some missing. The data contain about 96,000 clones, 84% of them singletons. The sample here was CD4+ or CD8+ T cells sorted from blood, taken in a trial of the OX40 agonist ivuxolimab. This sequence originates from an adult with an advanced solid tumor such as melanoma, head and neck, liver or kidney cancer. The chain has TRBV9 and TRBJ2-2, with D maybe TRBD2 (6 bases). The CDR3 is CASSPRAGEYTGELFF. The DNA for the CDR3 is TGTGCCAGCAGCCCAAGAGCGGGCGAATACACCGGGGAGCTGTTTTTT.